This T cell receptor beta chain was found in a study of T-cell reconstitution after alpha-beta-depleted transplantation in children. Trimming took 6 bases from V and 3 from J, leaving 15 bases between them. This CDR3 is built from 14 residues. Preparation of the TCRbeta library involved a method that used unique molecular identifiers. TCRdb passed the PCR reads through MiXCR, listing each CDR3 protein once. The sample holds approximately 800,000 distinct CDR3 sequences, around 15% seen once. This specimen consisted of PBMCs, mostly from graft donor cells, obtained 360 days after TCRalphabeta/CD19-depleted stem cell transplant. The chain recombines TRBV12-3 or TRBV12-4 with TRBJ2-7; D remains unclear. The receptor was derived from a male patient between 5 and 17 years old who had a stem cell transplant for acute lymphoblastic leukemia, so the T cells may come from the graft donor. CDR3 loop: CASSPSGSFYEQYF. CDR3 bases: TGTGCCAGCAGCCCTTCTGGGTCCTTCTACGAGCAGTACTTC.